This paragraph reports one T cell receptor beta chain. TCR beta CDR3 sequences were amplified from RNA transcripts. First-round RT-PCR with HTBI primers amplified the TCR CDR3 region. TCRdb re-derived calls from the multiplex PCR reads in MiXCR, one entry per CDR3 protein. The table records nearly 600,000 distinct CDR3 sequences, approximately 14% of them present only once. These data come from a study of T cells in Graves' hyperthyroidism and ophthalmopathy. This TCR derives from a woman aged 18-35 years with Graves' ophthalmopathy. The sequenced sample was blood.

The CDR3 coding sequence is TGTGCCACCAGCAGAGGCGGTAGCGGGAGAGGAGAGACCCAGTACTTC. Its protein is CATSRGGSGRGETQYF. The chain joins TRBV15 to TRBJ2-5; 9 bases are shared with TRBD2. Germline loops: CDR1 LNHNV, CDR2 YYDKDF (reference sequence). This CDR3 spans 16 amino acids. V was pared by 1 base and J by 4 bases, with 7 bases of the junction left unmatched. Filled out from reference TRBV15 and TRBJ2-5, the complete variable domain reads DAMVIQNPRYQVTQFGKPVTLSCSQTLNHNVMYWYQQKSSQAPKLLFHYYDKDFNNEADTPDNFQSRRPNTSFCFLDIRSPGLGDTAMYLCATSRGGSGRGETQYFGPGTRLLVL.